Listed below are T cell receptor beta chains from one sample, sequenced in a study of technical replicates of blood from several donors. Sequenced by immunoSEQ multiplex PCR; TCRdb stores in-frame clones only, minus some. This sample has more than 65,000 clones, with 95% to 96% found just once. Sequencing used T cells isolated from PBMCs. These TCRs come from a human donor in good health. CDR3s include the opening cysteine and the closing phenylalanine or tryptophan. D genes are given only for firm matches.

d_gene | len | j_gene | v_gene | CDR3aa
. | 14 | TRBJ1-1 | TRBV5-1 | CASSQGHTNTEAFF
TRBD2 | 14 | TRBJ2-7 | TRBV19 | CASSIAGGPGEQYF
. | 12 | TRBJ1-3 | TRBV7-2 | CASSLSGNTIYF
. | 17 | TRBJ1-1 | TRBV11-2 | CASSPGFRDMMNTEAFF
. | 13 | TRBJ2-5 | TRBV5-1 | CASSPGGLETQYF
. | 16 | TRBJ2-7 | TRBV7-2 | CASSLALEGISYEQYF
. | 13 | TRBJ1-1 | TRBV10-1 | CATQQGLGTEAFF
TRBD1 | 16 | TRBJ2-1 | TRBV5-1 | CASSETRQGAYNEQFF
. | 13 | TRBJ1-4 | TRBV5-1 | CASGQQSNEKLFF
. | 13 | TRBJ2-1 | TRBV27 | CASSLSSRNEQFF
. | 13 | TRBJ2-7 | TRBV7-9 | CASSHRQTYEQYF
. | 13 | TRBJ1-1 | TRBV5-1 | CASSLEGRTEAFF
. | 14 | TRBJ1-1 | TRBV5-1 | CASSLNSLNTEAFF
. | 12 | TRBJ2-7 | TRBV5-4 | CASSLSGDEQYF
TRBD1 | 18 | TRBJ1-2 | TRBV6-1 | CASSASGPGQGRSNGYTF
. | 14 | TRBJ1-5 | TRBV27 | CASSLPGYNQPQHF
. | 11 | TRBJ2-1 | TRBV20-1 | CSARHYNEQFF
TRBD2 | 16 | TRBJ2-1 | TRBV10-2 | CASRRELAGSYNEQFF
TRBD1 | 16 | TRBJ1-3 | TRBV6-5 | CASSWTGETLGNTIYF
TRBD1 | 15 | TRBJ2-7 | TRBV6-5 | CASSPSLGQGHEQYF
. | 15 | TRBJ2-1 | TRBV15 | CATSREAVDYNEQFF
. | 15 | TRBJ1-3 | TRBV7-2 | CASSMSDLAGNTIYF
. | 15 | TRBJ2-7 | TRBV2 | CASSEPLIQGYEQYF
TRBD1 | 19 | TRBJ2-1 | TRBV18 | CASSPILSGQGYSSNEQFF
. | 13 | TRBJ2-7 | TRBV18 | CASSVEQGYEQYF
. | 14 | TRBJ1-2 | TRBV7-9 | CASSHPQVPYGYTF
. | 14 | TRBJ2-2 | TRBV7-2 | CASSLPGETGELFF
TRBD2 | 15 | TRBJ2-3 | TRBV11-3 | CASSFSGRGTDTQYF
. | 13 | TRBJ1-2 | TRBV30 | CAWSVPPGVGYTF
. | 14 | TRBJ2-3 | TRBV7-8 | CASSSTHGTDTQYF
TRBD1 | 15 | TRBJ1-5 | TRBV6-1 | CASSEARTGWQPQHF
. | 16 | TRBJ2-7 | TRBV14 | CASSQDDYPEEGEQYF
. | 15 | TRBJ2-1 | TRBV19 | CASSIVASGYNEQFF
TRBD2 | 15 | TRBJ2-5 | TRBV6-5 | CASRTSGFIQETQYF
TRBD1 | 14 | TRBJ1-2 | TRBV19 | CASSTTGDYYGYTF
TRBD1 | 15 | TRBJ2-7 | TRBV4-3 | CASSPGRGSAYEQYF
TRBD1 | 17 | TRBJ2-7 | TRBV6-1 | CASSELYDRGVHYEQYF
. | 17 | TRBJ2-1 | TRBV7-2 | CASSLRGRGASYNEQFF
. | 12 | TRBJ1-2 | TRBV27 | CASSLWGRPYTF
TRBD2 | 14 | TRBJ2-5 | TRBV27 | CASATGREQETQYF
TRBD1 | 15 | TRBJ2-7 | TRBV5-1 | CASSLAVDREAEQYF
. | 13 | TRBJ1-5 | TRBV2 | CASSGESNQPQHF
. | 15 | TRBJ1-2 | TRBV5-5 | CASSLAGPGVYGYTF
. | 15 | TRBJ2-5 | TRBV27 | CASSLWYGDQETQYF